The sequence of this TCR beta chain was determined in a study of cytomegalovirus exposure and HLA in healthy donors. About the research overall: Inside one of the first data releases sat around 86 million unique TCRs taken from HLA-typed donors. Overall study findings and caveats: Sequence variants that were highly shared formed a cluster that was likely a sequencing artifact.

The PCR made use of 60 Vbeta and 13 Jbeta primers. Clones were read by immunoSEQ multiplex PCR, and TCRdb kept only the in-frame ones, dropping some. Here the sample spans roughly 200,000 clones, around three quarters being singletons. With respect to this clone: Its antigen is as yet unknown.

The sample taken for sequencing was PBMCs. This TCR derives from a man in his forties in good health and CMV-seronegative.

This chain's CDR3 is CASSYSERRGTEAFF. DNA of the CDR3: TGTGCCAGCAGTTACTCCGAAAGGCGGGGGACTGAAGCTTTCTTT. The chain couples TRBV6-6 to TRBJ1-1, with a possible D match to TRBD1 (5 bases). CDR1 is MNHNY, CDR2 SVGAGI, per germline (reference sequence). This CDR3 contains 15 residues. Trimming pared 0 bases from V and 5 bases from J, leaving 13 bases between.